This TCR beta chain was observed in a study of T cell responses to AZD1222 COVID-19 vaccine. V dropped 10 bases and J dropped 7; count of bases not matched to a gene: 8. Per the germline V gene, CDR1 is MGHRA and CDR2 is YSYEKL. This CDR3 comprises 13 residues. Measured with immunoSEQ multiplex PCR; TCRdb has only the in-frame clones, and not every one. The sample lists 150,000 to 200,000 clones, about 92% seen once, with around 0.98% in the top ten. Whether given at about 4 or about 12 weeks, second doses were pooled. Study results and limitations: Recipients of AZD1222 seropositive at baseline numbered only 6 or 7. Clonal diversity may have been underestimated in mostly white British donors. Repertoire samples came only from after the peak T cell response.

Only one count was recorded for this clone. The antigen is unknown. The starting material was peripheral blood, obtained 28 days after the second AZD1222 dose. This TCR came from an adult who received the AZD1222 COVID-19 vaccine. This chain connects TRBV4-1 to TRBJ1-5; 9 bases match TRBD1. In DNA, the CDR3 is TGCGCCACCGGGGACAGGGTGGGACAGCCCCAGCATTTT. This translates into CATGDRVGQPQHF.